This TCR beta chain emerged from a study of blood T cell repertoires in COVID-19 (dated by TCRdb to 2019 to 2021). In the study overall: The collaborator samples originated in the United States, Italy and Spain and spanned the acute and convalescent phases of COVID-19. The material from the prospective study consisted of cDNA or gDNA derived from T cells, B-cell-depleted T cells, or PBMCs. The sample metadata nearly always contained a de-identified subject ID, COVID-19 status, age in years and sex. Where available, HLA class I and class II types were taken from metadata supplied by the sample provider and were not determined by assay-based typing. The repertoires were released in a freely available public database intended as a resource for research on the immune response to SARS-CoV-2. Samples came from the ongoing ImmuneRACE study (first 160 participants) plus 1,254 subjects from 6 global collaborators. Deeply sampled blood TCRbeta repertoires from subjects exposed to, actively infected with, or recovered from COVID-19 were included in the dataset. Here is what the overall study found, with its caveats: The amount of clinical and demographic metadata varied by source and participant and was provided uncurated.

The immunoSEQ Assay, a bias-controlled multiplex PCR, was used to amplify TCRbeta CDR3 regions from genomic DNA. The original pipeline was this. Nucleated cell counts per sample were estimated from amplification of reference gene primers within the assay. To quantify the absolute abundance of each unique TCRbeta CDR3 rearrangement, sequence reads were collapsed and filtered. For each sample, productive Simpson clonality was calculated as the square root of Simpson's diversity index across productive rearrangements. In TCRdb, the immuneACCESS table is reduced to in-frame sequences with V and J assigned. These tables do not hold every clone; where another copy was compared, an unresolved V gene accounts for under half, and the others remain unexplained. Clone size and V and J calls were adopted from that table, with D and trimming inferred from the DNA. This sample lists approximately 400,000 clones; around 88% were detected once. Over 9.5% of the sample is taken by the ten largest.

For this clone: Its antigen target is currently unknown. Base qualities were left out, and no much larger clone turns up one base away. At the DNA level, this CDR3 is encoded by other sequences in the same sample as well.

In Seattle, one collaborating source enrolled patients while the infection was active and tracked those patients longitudinally over the course of disease. Whole blood was collected in K2EDTA tubes by collaborating institutions according to the institutions' own protocols. For TCRbeta analysis, collaborators shipped samples in one of three forms: frozen whole blood, isolated PBMCs, or DNA extracted from either of those sample types. V is trimmed back by 1 base and J by 0 bases, and the junction contains 0 bases that no gene match accounts for. The CDR3 runs 15 amino acids, cysteine and phenylalanine included. Only CDR3 DNA is held: 45 bases, read in frame from base 1. The germline V gene sets CDR1 to SGHAT and CDR2 to FQNNGV.

The chain joins TRBV11-2 to TRBJ2-3, with 8 bases matching TRBD2. This receptor was identified in a woman between 50 and 59 years old with COVID-19, enrolled during active disease. The sample comprised peripheral blood. The bases are TGTGCCAGCAGCTTAGCGGGGGGGAGCACAGATACGCAGTATTTT. Translated, it reads CASSLAGGSTDTQYF.